A single sample gave rise to the 22 T cell receptor beta chains below, sequenced in a study of cytomegalovirus exposure and HLA in healthy donors. PCR involved 60 Vbeta and 13 Jbeta primers. Assay used: immunoSEQ multiplex PCR; TCRdb lists only in-frame clones, some missing. The profile shows some 70,000 clones, about 84% of them singletons. Sequenced sample: PBMCs. All receptors derive from a man in his late teens or twenties in good health and CMV-seropositive.

The chain employs TRBV30 and TRBJ2-3, with TRBD1 as a possible D gene (6 bases). From germline, CDR1 is GTSNPN and CDR2 SVGIG (reference sequence). The V and J ends lost 5 bases and 6 bases respectively, with 9 bases between them. This CDR3 is built from 11 residues. This CDR3 reads CAWGGSDTQYF. CDR3 DNA sequence: TGTGCCTGGGGGGGCTCGGATACGCAGTATTTT. The whole variable domain, remainder taken from reference TRBV30 and TRBJ2-3, is SQTIHQWPATLVQPVGSPLSLECTVEGTSNPNLYWYRQAAGRGLQLLFYSVGIGQISSEVPQNLSASRPQDRQFILSSKKLLLSDSGFYLCAWGGSDTQYFGPGTRLTVL.

The rearrangement joins TRBV19 to TRBJ1-1; no definite D call. There are 14 residues in the CDR3. The V end lost 2 bases, the J end lost 0 bases, and 7 bases lay between the germline ends. Per the germline V gene, CDR1 is LNHDA and CDR2 is SQIVND (reference sequence). The CDR3 DNA sequence: TGTGCCAGTAGTATACAGTCTGTGAACACTGAAGCTTTCTTT. Amino acid sequence: CASSIQSVNTEAFF.

The chain couples TRBV25-1 to TRBJ2-1; a possible D gene is TRBD2 (5 bases). Germline lookup yields CDR1 MGHDK and CDR2 SYGVNS. Trimming took off 4 bases at V and 12 bases at J, with 16 bases between the two ends. This CDR3 comprises 13 residues. The chain's CDR3 is CASSGAEGGGQFF. The CDR3 DNA reads as TGTGCCAGCAGTGGGGCCGAGGGCGGCGGGCAGTTCTTC.

This clone has a handful of counts. The chain couples TRBV2 to TRBJ1-1, with 8 bases identical to TRBD1. The CDR3 is 14 amino acids. Germline assignment: CDR1 SNHLY and CDR2 FYNNEI. The junction had 4 bases not matched to a gene; V was cut back by 6 bases and J by 1 base. The CDR3 protein is CASSRGQGNTEAFF. In DNA, the CDR3 is TGTGCCAGCAGCAGGGGGCAGGGGAACACTGAAGCTTTCTTT. The variable domain in full, completed from reference TRBV2 and TRBJ1-1, reads EPEVTQTPSHQVTQMGQEVILRCVPISNHLYFYWYRQILGQKVEFLVSFYNNEISEKSEIFDDQFSVERPDGSNFTLKIRSTKLEDSAMYFCASSRGQGNTEAFFGQGTRLTVV.

The rearrangement uses TRBV2 and TRBJ2-3, with TRBD2 matching 8 bases. Germline loops: CDR1 SNHLY, CDR2 FYNNEI. The J segment lost 3 bases and the V segment lost 2 bases, leaving 4 bases of the junction unmatched. This CDR3 has 15 amino acids. For the CDR3, the DNA is TGTGCCAGCAGTGAAAACGGACTAGCTACAGATACGCAGTATTTT. Amino acids: CASSENGLATDTQYF.

The chain recombines TRBV5-1 with TRBJ2-1, with D unresolved. This CDR3 region has 13 residues. Trimming removed 1 base at V and 4 bases at J, with 6 bases between. Germline CDR1 reads SGHRS; CDR2 reads YFSETQ. Written as DNA, the CDR3 is TGCGCCAGCAGCTTGAGCCCGTACAATGAGCAGTTCTTC. Amino acid sequence: CASSLSPYNEQFF.

The chain couples TRBV2 to TRBJ1-2; TRBD1 matches at 9 bases. Germline assignment: CDR1 SNHLY and CDR2 FYNNEI. Trimming took 6 bases from V and 4 from J; bases not matched to a gene: 6. CDR3 length: 14 amino acids. CDR3 coding DNA: TGTGCCAGCAGCGCAACAGGGGGCGGCTATGGCTACACCTTC. This translates into CASSATGGGYGYTF.

This clone came up once. This sequence joins TRBV2 and TRBJ2-7; TRBD2 matches at 12 bases. Germline CDR1 is SNHLY and CDR2 is FYNNEI. The length of the CDR3 is 14 residues. V dropped 7 bases and J dropped 3; count of bases not matched to a gene: 4. For the CDR3, the DNA is TGTGCCAGCACTGGGACTAGCGGGTACTACGAGCAGTACTTC. Translating it yields CASTGTSGYYEQYF.

This sequence joins TRBV29-1 and TRBJ2-4; tentative D call: TRBD2 (5 bases). Between the trimmed V and J ends, which lost 3 bases and 4 bases, there was a span of 10 bases. The germline V gene has CDR1 SQVTM and CDR2 ANQGSEA. The CDR3 is 13 amino acids. The DNA for the CDR3 is TGCAGCGTTGATTTTGGACTTAAAAACATTCAGTACTTC. Amino acids: CSVDFGLKNIQYF.

About this clone: At the DNA level, this CDR3 is encoded by other sequences in the same sample as well. The V and J genes are TRBV29-1 and TRBJ1-1; possibly TRBD1 for D (6 bases). The CDR3 contains 12 residues. V gave up 2 bases and J gave up 4 bases, with 8 bases separating them. Germline V lookup: CDR1 SQVTM, CDR2 ANQGSEA. CDR3 protein: CSVERGGTEAFF. The CDR3 DNA is TGCAGCGTTGAACGAGGGGGCACTGAAGCTTTCTTT.

This sequence joins TRBV5-4 and TRBJ1-4; 8 bases agree with TRBD1. CDR1 SGHNT and CDR2 YYREEE come from the germline V gene (reference sequence). V trimming: 4 bases; J trimming: 3 bases; junction bases outside the gene matches: 5. CDR3 length equals 15 residues. The CDR3 spells CASSPDRGANEKLFF. For the CDR3, the DNA is TGTGCCAGCAGCCCTGACAGGGGCGCTAATGAAAAACTGTTTTTT.

V gene TRBV7-9 combines with J gene TRBJ2-1, with 9 bases lining up with TRBD1. Germline V gene sequence: CDR1 SEHNR, CDR2 FQNEAQ (reference sequence). This CDR3 is built from 14 residues. With 5 bases clipped from V and 8 bases from J, the junction kept 7 bases outside the gene matches. The DNA for the CDR3 is TGTGCCAGCAGCCTCGACAGGGGGAACGATGAGCAGTTCTTC. Its translation: CASSLDRGNDEQFF.

V is TRBV10-3 and J is TRBJ1-2, with a possible D match to TRBD1 (6 bases). The germline V and J ends were trimmed by 0 bases and 8 bases, with 19 bases remaining between them. Germline V gene data show CDR1 as ENHRY and CDR2 as SYGVKD. This CDR3 region has 16 residues. CDR3 sequence: CAISESPNLPGHGYTF. The DNA of the CDR3 is TGTGCCATCAGTGAGTCGCCGAACCTTCCGGGACACGGCTACACCTTC.

This chain links TRBV7-8 with TRBJ2-7, with D perhaps matching TRBD2 (6 bases). Trimming took off 5 bases at V and 4 bases at J, with 18 bases between the two ends. In germline, CDR1 is SGHVS, CDR2 FQNEAQ. The CDR3 covers 15 residues. Here the CDR3 DNA reads TGTGCCAGCAGCCGACGATACGGGAGCGAGTACGAGCAGTACTTC. Its protein is CASSRRYGSEYEQYF.

This chain links TRBV5-1 with TRBJ1-1, with a possible D match to TRBD1 (6 bases). V was clipped by 5 bases and J by 0 bases, with 8 bases between them. CDR3 size: 13 residues. Per germline, CDR1 SGHRS and CDR2 YFSETQ. The CDR3 loop is CASRTGVNTEAFF. In nucleotides, the CDR3 is TGCGCCAGCAGGACAGGCGTGAACACTGAAGCTTTCTTT. Complete variable domain (other parts from reference TRBV5-1 and TRBJ1-1): KAGVTQTPRYLIKTRGQQVTLSCSPISGHRSVSWYQQTPGQGLQFLFEYFSETQRNKGNFPGRFSGRQFSNSRSEMNVSTLELGDSALYLCASRTGVNTEAFFGQGTRLTVV.

The CDR3 DNA reads as TGTGCCAGCAGGGACCGGGGATCAGAGACCCAGTACTTC. Encoded protein: CASRDRGSETQYF. V gene TRBV7-9 combines with J gene TRBJ2-5; possible D gene TRBD2, 5 bases. The CDR3 contains 13 residues. The V end lost 6 bases, the J end lost 4 bases, and 12 bases lay between the germline ends. The germline V gene has CDR1 SEHNR and CDR2 FQNEAQ (reference sequence). The full variable domain, rest sourced from reference TRBV7-9 and TRBJ2-5, is DTGVSQNPRHKITKRGQNVTFRCDPISEHNRLYWYRQTLGQGPEFLTYFQNEAQLEKSRLLSDRFSAERPKGSFSTLEIQRTEQGDSAMYLCASRDRGSETQYFGPGTRLLVL.

This chain connects TRBV29-1 to TRBJ1-1, with a weak D call TRBD1 (6 bases). The CDR3 consists of 13 residues. Trimming left V 5 bases short and J 4 bases short, with 14 bases between. CDR1 and CDR2 (germline): SQVTM, ANQGSEA. CDR3 protein: CSVHRVWATEAFF. DNA of the CDR3: TGCAGCGTTCACAGGGTTTGGGCCACTGAAGCTTTCTTT.

The genes are TRBV11-2 and TRBJ2-3; D not certain. Germline CDR1 SGHAT, CDR2 FQNNGV. Trimming removed 2 bases from V and 4 bases from J, with 4 bases in between. The CDR3 spans 12 residues. In DNA, the CDR3 is TGTGCCAGCAGCTTACGGGCAGATACGCAGTATTTT. It yields the protein CASSLRADTQYF. Complete variable domain (other parts from reference TRBV11-2 and TRBJ2-3): EAGVAQSPRYKIIEKRQSVAFWCNPISGHATLYWYQQILGQGPKLLIQFQNNGVVDDSQLPKDRFSAERLKGVDSTLKIQPAKLEDSAVYLCASSLRADTQYFGPGTRLTVL.

This rearrangement joins TRBV2 to TRBJ1-2; TRBD1 is a possible D gene (6 bases). Trimming pared 6 bases from V and 7 bases from J, leaving 15 bases between. CDR3 length: 13 residues. CDR1 and CDR2 (germline): SNHLY, FYNNEI. CDR3: CASSDDRSGGYTF. CDR3 nucleotides: TGTGCCAGCAGCGACGACAGGTCCGGTGGCTACACCTTC.

This clone was seen only a few times. This chain links TRBV4-1 with TRBJ1-1; D is possibly TRBD1 (5 bases). This CDR3 contains 18 residues. The V end was cut by 0 bases, the J end by 1 base, with 18 bases between. Germline V gene data show CDR1 as MGHRA and CDR2 as YSYEKL. The DNA of the CDR3 is TGCGCCAGCAGCCAAGATGGTTGGGGAGGGGAGGGGAACACTGAAGCTTTCTTT. Its translation: CASSQDGWGGEGNTEAFF.

The V call is TRBV29-1, the J call TRBJ1-1; 7 bases are shared with TRBD1. V lost 3 bases and J lost 6; bases outside the gene matches: 7. This CDR3 comprises 13 residues. Germline CDR1 SQVTM, CDR2 ANQGSEA. The CDR3 DNA reads as TGCAGCGTTGACTTACAGGGGAGGTCTGAAGCTTTCTTT. It encodes CSVDLQGRSEAFF.

A few counts support this clone. V is TRBV6-1 and J is TRBJ2-7; 9 nucleotides agree with TRBD1. Germline loops: CDR1 MNHNS, CDR2 SASEGT. This CDR3 is built from 13 residues. V shed 5 bases and J 8 bases; nucleotides not matched to a gene: 7. CDR3: CASSTGGDSKQYF. The CDR3 DNA is TGTGCCAGCAGTACAGGGGGCGACAGCAAGCAGTACTTC.